The clone carrying this T cell receptor beta chain came up once. The data belong to a study of PD-L1 blockade in urothelial cancer. Time point indicated: pretreatment peripheral blood. Only in-frame clones appear in the TCRdb table, and some are missing; sequencing was by immunoSEQ multiplex PCR. The data show tens of thousands of clones, approximately 90% seen once. Per the germline V gene, CDR1 is MGHRA and CDR2 is YSYEKL. The CDR3 has 15 residues. Trimming stripped 0 bases from V and 8 bases from J, with 14 bases between. The TCR originated in a woman aged 60-75 years with urothelial cancer. The chain links TRBV4-1 to TRBJ2-1; a possible D gene is TRBD2 (6 bases). The sequenced sample was PBMCs, obtained around atezolizumab (anti-PD-L1) treatment. CDR3 residues: CASSQEPGPGDEQFF. Written as DNA, the CDR3 is TGCGCCAGCAGCCAAGAGCCAGGTCCGGGGGATGAGCAGTTCTTC.